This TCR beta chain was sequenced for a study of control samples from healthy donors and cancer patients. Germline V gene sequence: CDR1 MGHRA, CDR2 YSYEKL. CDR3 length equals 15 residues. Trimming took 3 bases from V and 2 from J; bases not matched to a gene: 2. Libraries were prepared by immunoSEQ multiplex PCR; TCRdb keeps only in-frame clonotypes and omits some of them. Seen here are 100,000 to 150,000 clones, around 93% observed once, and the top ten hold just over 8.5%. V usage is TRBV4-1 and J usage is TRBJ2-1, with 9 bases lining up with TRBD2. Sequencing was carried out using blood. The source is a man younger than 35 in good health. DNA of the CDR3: TGCGCCAGCAGCCACAGCGGGGGGCCCTACAATGAGCAGTTCTTC. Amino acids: CASSHSGGPYNEQFF.